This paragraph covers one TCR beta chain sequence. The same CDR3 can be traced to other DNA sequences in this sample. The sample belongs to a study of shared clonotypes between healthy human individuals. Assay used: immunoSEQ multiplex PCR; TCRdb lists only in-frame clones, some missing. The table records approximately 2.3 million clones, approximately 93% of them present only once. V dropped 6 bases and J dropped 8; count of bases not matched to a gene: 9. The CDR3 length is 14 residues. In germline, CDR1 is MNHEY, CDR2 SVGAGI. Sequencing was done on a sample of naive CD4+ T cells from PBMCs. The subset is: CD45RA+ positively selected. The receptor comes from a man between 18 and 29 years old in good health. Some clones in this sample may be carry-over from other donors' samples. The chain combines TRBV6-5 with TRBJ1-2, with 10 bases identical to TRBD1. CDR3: CASSPRQGAAGYTF. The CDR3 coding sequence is TGTGCCAGCAGCCCGCGACAGGGGGCGGCCGGCTACACCTTC.